The 7 T cell receptor beta chains in this list originate from one sample, sequenced in a study of vaccination effects on CD4 cells after COVID-19. Their recognized antigens are unknown. Antigen-specific CD4+ T cell clonotypes were called by their expansion after viral peptide-pool culture in ViraFEST. On day 10 of culture, CD4+ T cells were separated out. In the vaccine recipients, nucleocapsid antibodies were negative and there was no prior SARS-CoV-2 infection. The assay was immunoSEQ multiplex PCR, and TCRdb's table has in-frame clones only and misses some. The table has about 22,000 clones, around 80% seen once. This specimen consisted of CD4+ T cells from PBMCs cultured with HCoV-NL63 spike peptides, obtained before COVID-19 vaccination. The receptors were sampled from a human donor who received a COVID-19 vaccine.

This clone appeared a few times. The V and J genes are TRBV9 and TRBJ1-1; 11 positions agree with TRBD1. Germline-derived CDR1 and CDR2 are SGDLS and YYNGEE. The CDR3 totals 15 residues. Trimming at V came to 4 bases and at J to 5 bases, leaving 7 bases not matched to a gene. CDR3 sequence reads: CASSKPGTGGTEAFF. CDR3 nucleotides: TGTGCCAGCAGCAAGCCGGGGACAGGGGGGACTGAAGCTTTCTTT.

This clone occurred once. The chain carries TRBV7-2 and TRBJ2-3; no firm D call. Between the trimmed V and J ends, which lost 3 bases and 4 bases, there was a span of 11 bases. This CDR3 is built from 14 residues. Germline CDR1 SGHTA, CDR2 FQGNSA. CDR3 protein: CASSLVGGADTQYF. The CDR3 DNA is TGTGCCAGCAGCTTGGTTGGCGGTGCAGATACGCAGTATTTT.

The rearrangement uses TRBV9 and TRBJ2-3; TRBD2 matches at 8 bases. Per the germline V gene, CDR1 is SGDLS and CDR2 is YYNGEE. The J segment lost 0 bases and the V segment lost 2 bases, leaving 5 bases of the junction unmatched. CDR3 size: 16 residues. The CDR3 DNA sequence: TGTGCCAGCAGCGTTAGCGGGGTAACTAGCACAGATACGCAGTATTTT. As protein: CASSVSGVTSTDTQYF.

This clone was seen only a few times. This rearrangement joins TRBV2 to TRBJ1-2, with D possibly being TRBD1 (6 bases). V was trimmed by 6 bases and J by 2 bases, leaving 10 bases between them. This CDR3 is built from 13 residues. Germline CDR1 is SNHLY and CDR2 is FYNNEI. In DNA form, the CDR3 reads TGTGCCAGCAGCGCCGGGACAAACTATGGCTACACCTTC. Translation: CASSAGTNYGYTF.

The chain recombines TRBV28 with TRBJ1-2, with D hard to call. The CDR3 sequence is 12 residues long. CDR1 is MDHEN, CDR2 SYDVKM, per germline. V was pared by 2 bases and J by 2 bases, with 3 bases between. The CDR3 sequence: CASSLTNYGYTF. CDR3 sequence (DNA): TGTGCCAGCAGTTTAACAAACTATGGCTACACCTTC.

The chain is built from TRBV30 and TRBJ1-6; D possibly corresponds to TRBD1 (5 bases). V was trimmed by 0 bases and J by 8 bases, leaving 11 bases between them. CDR1 and CDR2 from the germline V gene are GTSNPN and SVGIG (reference sequence). The CDR3 is 14 residues long. CDR3 sequence: CAWSVSGTHSPLHF. The CDR3 nucleotides read TGTGCCTGGAGTGTTAGCGGGACGCATTCACCCCTCCACTTT.

The chain has TRBV5-4 and TRBJ1-6; unclear D gene. Germline lookup yields CDR1 SGHNT and CDR2 YYREEE (reference sequence). V dropped 5 bases and J dropped 5 bases, with 17 bases sitting between them. The length of the CDR3 is 16 residues. The CDR3 region has the DNA TGTGCCAGCAGACCCGCCGCGGTGCCGGATAATTCACCCCTCCACTTT. Protein product: CASRPAAVPDNSPLHF.